Listed here are 25 T cell receptor beta chains from one sample, sequenced in a study of control samples from healthy donors and cancer patients (TCRdb year 2020). Libraries were constructed by the immunoSEQ multiplex PCR assay. Held by TCRdb, this immuneACCESS table contains in-frame sequences only and omits some clones. Under half of the omission traces to an unresolved V gene where checked; the cause of the rest is unknown. A total of under 85,000 clones appear in this sample, 75% to 85% of them only once. The ten largest clones take up under 14% of the sample. Material for sequencing was PBMCs. Source of these receptors: a man aged 55 to 70 with head and neck cancer.

This clone was seen a few times. The same CDR3 arises from other DNA sequences in this sample as well. This sequence joins TRBV5-1 and TRBJ2-2; weak D call: TRBD2 (5 bases). V was cut by 2 bases and J by 6 bases, with 14 bases left in between. The CDR3 has 15 residues. CDR1 and CDR2 from the germline V gene are SGHRS and YFSETQ. CDR3 coding DNA: TGCGCCAGCAGCTTAGGCAGTCTTAGCGCCGGGGAGCTGTTTTTT. This translates into CASSLGSLSAGELFF.

This clone turned up a few times. V is TRBV7-9 and J is TRBJ2-7; no reliable D call. CDR1 is SEHNR and CDR2 is FQNEAQ in the germline V gene (reference sequence). The CDR3 has 14 amino acids. Trimming pared 5 bases from V and 10 bases from J, leaving 21 bases between. The CDR3 sequence: CASSDRYVPATQYF. Here the CDR3 DNA reads TGTGCCAGCAGCGATCGATACGTCCCGGCTACCCAGTACTTC.

The gene calls are TRBV19 and TRBJ2-1; 11 nucleotides match TRBD2. Germline V lookup: CDR1 LNHDA, CDR2 SQIVND (reference sequence). The CDR3 length is 15 residues. V shed 5 bases, J shed 7 bases, and the junction held 7 bases outside the gene matches. The CDR3 is CASSLTSGSINEQFF. DNA of the CDR3: TGTGCCAGTAGTCTTACTAGCGGGAGTATTAATGAGCAGTTCTTC.

This clone was counted once. V and J are TRBV4-2 and TRBJ1-6, with 8 bases matching TRBD1. CDR1 is LGHNA and CDR2 is YNFKEQ in the germline V gene. V lost 3 bases to trimming and J lost 13 bases; unmatched junction nucleotides: 11. The CDR3 extends over 15 amino acids. The CDR3 region has the DNA TGTGCCAGCAGCCAGGATACAGGGGGGATATTTCCCCTCCACTTT. This translates into CASSQDTGGIFPLHF.

The genes are TRBV11-2 and TRBJ2-3, with a weak D call TRBD2 (6 bases). V was pared by 5 bases and J by 1 base, with 19 bases between. Germline V lookup: CDR1 SGHAT, CDR2 FQNNGV. The CDR3 extends over 17 amino acids. The CDR3 region is CASSLRRGDVGTDTQYF. CDR3 in DNA: TGTGCCAGCAGCCTTAGGCGCGGGGATGTTGGCACAGATACGCAGTATTTT. Variable domain in full (rest from reference TRBV11-2 and TRBJ2-3): EAGVAQSPRYKIIEKRQSVAFWCNPISGHATLYWYQQILGQGPKLLIQFQNNGVVDDSQLPKDRFSAERLKGVDSTLKIQPAKLEDSAVYLCASSLRRGDVGTDTQYFGPGTRLTVL.

The CDR3 DNA reads as TGTGCCAGCAGTGAATTGAGCCGAGAGCAGTTCTTC. As protein: CASSELSREQFF. The chain is built from TRBV6-1 and TRBJ2-1, with D unresolved. CDR3 size: 12 residues. V lost 2 bases and J lost 10, with 9 bases in between. Germline CDR1 MNHNS, CDR2 SASEGT.

The chain links TRBV30 to TRBJ1-4; the D gene is possibly TRBD1 (5 bases). Germline values: CDR1 GTSNPN, CDR2 SVGIG (reference sequence). CDR3 length equals 13 residues. The V and J ends lost 5 bases and 7 bases respectively, with 14 bases between them. CDR3 protein: CAWGSGFGEKLFF. As DNA, the CDR3 is TGTGCCTGGGGTTCAGGGTTCGGTGAAAAACTGTTTTTT.

The J gene is TRBJ2-5, the V gene TRBV4-2, with a weak D call TRBD1 (5 bases). The CDR3 runs to 14 residues. Germline CDR1 and CDR2: LGHNA and YNFKEQ. V lost 3 bases and J lost 5, with 13 bases in between. The CDR3 nucleotides are TGTGCCAGCAGCCACGGACAACCGAGGGAGACCCAGTACTTC. Protein sequence: CASSHGQPRETQYF.

The chain joins TRBV28 to TRBJ2-7; TRBD2 matches 7 bases. Germline V gene data show CDR1 as MDHEN and CDR2 as SYDVKM. The CDR3 has 15 amino acids. V was clipped by 6 bases and J by 1 base; unmatched bases: 9. CDR3 in DNA: TGTGCCAGCAGCAACCCAGGGAGGGGTTCCTACGAGCAGTACTTC. It codes for CASSNPGRGSYEQYF. Supplemented by reference TRBV28 and TRBJ2-7, the full variable domain reads DVKVTQSSRYLVKRTGEKVFLECVQDMDHENMFWYRQDPGLGLRLIYFSYDVKMKEKGDIPEGYSVSREKKERFSLILESASTNQTSMYLCASSNPGRGSYEQYFGPGTRLTVT.

This rearrangement joins TRBV5-8 to TRBJ2-5; TRBD2 agrees at 8 bases. The CDR3 loop spans 16 amino acids. With 4 bases clipped from V and 4 bases from J, the junction kept 12 bases outside the gene matches. Germline lookup yields CDR1 SGHTS and CDR2 YDEGEE. The CDR3 nucleotides are TGTGCCAGCAGCCCAAATGGGGCGGGAGGTATAGAGACCCAGTACTTC. It is translated as CASSPNGAGGIETQYF. The variable domain in full, with the rest retrieved from reference TRBV5-8 and TRBJ2-5, is EAGVTQSPTHLIKTRGQQATLRCSPISGHTSVYWYQQALGLGLQFLLWYDEGEERNRGNFPPRFSGRQFPNYSSELNVNALELEDSALYLCASSPNGAGGIETQYFGPGTRLLVL.

V gene TRBV7-9 combines with J gene TRBJ1-5; the D gene is possibly TRBD1 (6 bases). V dropped 5 bases and J dropped 7 bases, with 15 bases sitting between them. The V gene's germline CDR1 is SEHNR and CDR2 FQNEAQ (reference sequence). This CDR3 is 14 amino acids long. The CDR3 is CASSPGTSGQPQHF. The CDR3 DNA is TGTGCCAGCAGCCCCGGGACAAGCGGCCAGCCCCAGCATTTT.

In its sample, this clone was seen once. CDR3 nucleotide sequence: TGTGCCAGCACTGAGCGACCCATGGGCTACACCTTC. Amino acid sequence: CASTERPMGYTF. The chain is built from TRBV2 and TRBJ1-2; D gene unclear. Germline assignment: CDR1 SNHLY and CDR2 FYNNEI. V gave up 7 bases and J gave up 8 bases, with 14 bases separating them. CDR3 size: 12 residues. Complete variable domain (other parts from reference TRBV2 and TRBJ1-2): EPEVTQTPSHQVTQMGQEVILRCVPISNHLYFYWYRQILGQKVEFLVSFYNNEISEKSEIFDDQFSVERPDGSNFTLKIRSTKLEDSAMYFCASTERPMGYTFGSGTRLTVV.

The genes are TRBV5-4 and TRBJ1-5; 9 positions match TRBD1. V shed 5 bases and J 0 bases; nucleotides not matched to a gene: 15. Germline V lookup: CDR1 SGHNT, CDR2 YYREEE (reference sequence). There are 19 residues in the CDR3. The CDR3 sequence: CASSSRDHRGRDSNQPQHF. The CDR3 nucleotides are TGTGCCAGCAGTTCTCGGGACCACAGGGGGCGAGATAGCAATCAGCCCCAGCATTTT.

V and J are TRBV7-9 and TRBJ1-1, with D unresolved. Germline V lookup: CDR1 SEHNR, CDR2 FQNEAQ (reference sequence). This CDR3 is built from 13 residues. Trimming cost V 5 bases and J 1 base, with 8 bases left between them. The CDR3 is CASSRQENTEAFF. The DNA for the CDR3 is TGTGCCAGCAGCCGTCAGGAGAACACTGAAGCTTTCTTT.

The chain is built from TRBV27 and TRBJ2-1, with D possibly being TRBD2 (6 bases). The CDR3 extends over 14 amino acids. From germline, CDR1 is MNHEY and CDR2 SMNVEV (reference sequence). The V end lost 3 bases, the J end lost 7 bases, and 13 bases lay between the germline ends. CDR3: CASSFSGVENEQFF. Written as DNA, the CDR3 is TGTGCCAGCAGTTTTTCGGGAGTGGAGAATGAGCAGTTCTTC.

The chain combines TRBV18 with TRBJ2-3, with 8 bases matching TRBD2. Germline-derived CDR1 and CDR2 are KGHSH and LQKENI. V shed 6 bases, J shed 4 bases, and the junction held 12 bases outside the gene matches. This CDR3 is built from 16 residues. The CDR3 DNA is TGTGCCAGCTCCCCGGCAGGGCGGGAGGACTCAGATACGCAGTATTTT. Its protein is CASSPAGREDSDTQYF.

This rearrangement joins TRBV29-1 to TRBJ2-5; 11 nucleotides agree with TRBD2. In germline, CDR1 is SQVTM, CDR2 ANQGSEA. The CDR3 length is 15 residues. Unmatched junction bases numbered 7, after V lost 4 bases and J lost 3 bases. The CDR3 region is CSVGLAGFAEETQYF. CDR3 nucleotide sequence: TGCAGCGTTGGACTAGCGGGATTCGCTGAAGAGACCCAGTACTTC.

The V gene is TRBV23-1, the J gene TRBJ2-5, with TRBD2 matching 11 bases. TRBV23-1 is treated as an ORF (open reading frame) with a function not yet certain. The CDR3 totals 19 residues. The junction had 10 bases not matched to a gene; V was cut back by 0 bases and J by 1 base. The CDR3 DNA reads TGCGCCAGCAGTCAATCGAAGTGGACTAGCGGGCCTCTCCAAGAGACCCAGTACTTC. This translates into CASSQSKWTSGPLQETQYF.

CDR3: CASTRQVKETQYF. As DNA, the CDR3 is TGTGCCAGCACCAGACAGGTCAAAGAGACCCAGTACTTC. The genes are TRBV2 and TRBJ2-5; D might be TRBD1 (6 bases). The CDR3 has 13 residues. Germline values: CDR1 SNHLY, CDR2 FYNNEI. The V end lost 7 bases, the J end lost 3 bases, and 12 bases lay between the germline ends.

Comment on this clone: The junction departs from germline at one end; a sequencing error may be responsible. The chain uses TRBV27 and TRBJ1-5; D is undetermined. CDR1 and CDR2 from the germline V gene are MNHEY and SMNVEV (reference sequence). The CDR3 covers 14 residues. CDR3 DNA sequence: TGTGCCGGCAGTTTGAAGAATAGCAATCAGCCCCAGCATTTT. Translated, it gives CAGSLKNSNQPQHF.

This chain uses TRBV6-5 with TRBJ2-5; 7 nucleotides match TRBD1. CDR3 length: 14 residues. In germline, CDR1 is MNHEY, CDR2 SVGAGI. J lost 5 bases, V lost 2 bases, and 5 bases had no gene match. CDR3 residues: CASSYAEGAETQYF. CDR3 coding DNA: TGTGCCAGCAGTTACGCCGAGGGGGCGGAGACCCAGTACTTC.

Only a few counts were recorded for this clone. The V and J genes are TRBV6-5 and TRBJ2-2; D call uncertain. Between the trimmed V and J ends, which lost 6 bases and 0 bases, there was a span of 5 bases. Germline lookup yields CDR1 MNHEY and CDR2 SVGAGI. The CDR3 sequence is 13 residues long. The DNA of the CDR3 is TGTGCCAGCAGAAAGACGAACACCGGGGAGCTGTTTTTT. Residues: CASRKTNTGELFF.

V gene TRBV6-1 combines with J gene TRBJ1-1, with D possibly matching TRBD1 (5 bases). The CDR3 sequence is 13 residues long. V was shortened by 3 bases and J by 3 bases, with 8 bases between the two germline ends. Germline V gene data show CDR1 as MNHNS and CDR2 as SASEGT. CDR3 protein: CASSEGVDTEAFF. The CDR3 DNA sequence: TGTGCCAGCAGTGAGGGGGTTGACACTGAAGCTTTCTTT.

The chain recombines TRBV2 with TRBJ1-2; the D is unclear. The germline V gene has CDR1 SNHLY and CDR2 FYNNEI. The CDR3 sequence is 14 residues long. V shed 6 bases and J shed 6 bases, with 17 bases lying between them. CDR3 coding DNA: TGTGCCAGCAGGGCGGACTCGTACTGGGATGGCTACACCTTC. It translates to CASRADSYWDGYTF.

The chain uses TRBV3-1 (or the pseudogene TRBV3-2) and TRBJ1-4; D is uncertain. V was pared by 0 bases and J by 8 bases, with 4 bases between. Germline V CDR1 and CDR2: LGHDT, YNNKEL (reference sequence). There are 12 residues in the CDR3. The CDR3 DNA reads as TGTGCCAGCAGCCAAGAGGGGGAAAAACTGTTTTTT. This translates into CASSQEGEKLFF.